The clone carrying this TCR beta chain was detected ten times or more. The CDR3 runs 16 residues. Germline CDR1 reads SGHDT; CDR2 reads YYEEEE. V shed 2 bases, J shed 1 base, and the junction held 5 bases outside the gene matches. The sample originates from a study of blood T cell repertoires in COVID-19. Study-wide context: In each case, the material was cDNA or gDNA derived from T cells, B-cell-depleted T cells, or PBMCs.

Under the authors' procedure: Cell counts per sample came from amplifying reference gene primers. Sequenced by immunoSEQ multiplex PCR; TCRdb stores in-frame clones only, minus some. The DNA was the basis for D and trimming; V, J and clone size are from that table. The sample lists around 250,000 clones; about four fifths were seen once. The sequence was collected from a man aged 30 to 45 who had recovered from COVID-19. Sequencing was carried out using peripheral blood. The chain links TRBV5-6 to TRBJ2-2; 7 positions agree with TRBD1. The CDR3: CASSLGQARNTGELFF. DNA of the CDR3: TGTGCCAGCAGCTTAGGACAGGCCAGGAACACCGGGGAGCTGTTTTTT.